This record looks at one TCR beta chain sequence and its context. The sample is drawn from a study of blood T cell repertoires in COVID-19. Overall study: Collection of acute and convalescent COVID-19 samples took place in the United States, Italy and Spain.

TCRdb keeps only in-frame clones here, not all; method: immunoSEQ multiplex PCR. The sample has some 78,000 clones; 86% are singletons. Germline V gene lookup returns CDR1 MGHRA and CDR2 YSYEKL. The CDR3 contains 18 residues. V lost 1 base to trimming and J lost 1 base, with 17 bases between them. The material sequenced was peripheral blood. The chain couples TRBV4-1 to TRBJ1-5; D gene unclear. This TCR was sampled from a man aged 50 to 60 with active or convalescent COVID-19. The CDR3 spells CASSQVPTTAGSNQPQHF. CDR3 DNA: TGCGCCAGCAGCCAAGTGCCGACTACAGCTGGGAGCAATCAGCCCCAGCATTTT.